This TCR beta chain was captured in a study of shared clonotypes between healthy human individuals. Study-wide findings and caveats: Lower generation probabilities were found for non-shared clonotypes than for those shared by all four donors.

Notes on this clone: Its matching antigen is unknown.

Trimming removed 2 bases at V and 2 bases at J, with 14 bases between. This CDR3 contains 16 residues. Germline CDR1 reads KGHSH; CDR2 reads LQKENI. Deep was the level used in running the assay. Only in-frame clones appear in the TCRdb table, and some are missing; sequencing was by immunoSEQ multiplex PCR. The repertoire holds a few hundred thousand clones, with around 97% as singletons. This TCR derives from a woman aged 25 to 39 in good health. The sample taken for sequencing was naive CD4+ T cells sorted from blood. The subset was: CD45RA+ positively selected. The chain combines TRBV18 with TRBJ2-3; unclear D gene. The CDR3 DNA reads as TGTGCCAGCTCACCATTGGGCGTAGGGAACACAGATACGCAGTATTTT. This encodes CASSPLGVGNTDTQYF.